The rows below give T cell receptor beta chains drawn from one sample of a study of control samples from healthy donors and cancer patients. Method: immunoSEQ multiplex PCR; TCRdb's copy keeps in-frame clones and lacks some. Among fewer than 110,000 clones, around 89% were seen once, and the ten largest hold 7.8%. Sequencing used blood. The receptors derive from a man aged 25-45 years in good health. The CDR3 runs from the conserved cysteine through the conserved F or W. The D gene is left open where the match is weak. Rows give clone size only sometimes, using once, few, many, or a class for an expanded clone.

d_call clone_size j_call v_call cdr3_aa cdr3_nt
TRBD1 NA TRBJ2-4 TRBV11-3 CASSLGGQAKNIQYF TGTGCCAGCAGCTTAGGGGGACAGGCCAAAAACATTCAGTACTTC
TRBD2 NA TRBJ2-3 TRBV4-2 CASSHLTSGDTDTQYF TGTGCCAGCAGCCACCTGACTAGCGGGGACACAGATACGCAGTATTTT
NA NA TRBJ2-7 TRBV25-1 CASSPARRGAVGEQYF TGTGCCAGCAGTCCCGCCCGGAGGGGGGCGGTTGGCGAGCAGTACTTC
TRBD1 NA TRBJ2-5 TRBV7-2 CASRGTGKETQYF TGTGCCAGCAGGGGGACAGGGAAAGAGACCCAGTACTTC
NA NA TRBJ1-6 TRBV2 CASRDVRSDNSPLHF TGTGCCAGCCGGGACGTCCGGAGCGATAATTCACCCCTCCACTTT
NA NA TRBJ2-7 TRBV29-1 CSVEDRSSYEQYF TGCAGCGTTGAAGATCGGAGCTCCTACGAGCAGTACTTC
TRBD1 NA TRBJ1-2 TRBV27 CASSSRDRQGYTF TGTGCCAGCAGTTCTCGGGACAGGCAAGGCTACACCTTC
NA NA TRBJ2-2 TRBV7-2 CASSLGRAGELFF TGTGCCAGCAGCTTAGGGCGTGCGGGGGAGCTGTTTTTT
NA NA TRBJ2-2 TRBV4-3 CASRSTSLNTGELFF TGCGCCAGCAGGTCTACTAGCCTGAACACCGGGGAGCTGTTTTTT
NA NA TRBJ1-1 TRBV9 CASSPHAGAGLNTEAFF TGTGCCAGCAGCCCACACGCGGGGGCGGGCTTGAACACTGAAGCTTTCTTT
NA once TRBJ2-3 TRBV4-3 CASSQDRGWSTDTQYF TGCGCCAGCAGCCAAGACCGGGGGTGGAGCACAGATACGCAGTATTTT